The present TCR beta chain was sequenced within a study of blood T cells in healthy people across ages. Looked up from germline, CDR1 is SQVTM and CDR2 is ANQGSEA. The CDR3 covers 15 residues. V lost 6 bases and J lost 2; bases outside the gene matches: 7. The individuals who served as donors were healthy Caucasians living in Russia, aged roughly 6 to 95. Peripheral blood samples of around 11 milliliters were drawn from each donor. The authors ran a second PCR of roughly 6 to 12 cycles using a sample-barcoded 5' primer and a J-beta primer mix. TCRdb re-called the 5' RACE reads with MiXCR, one entry per CDR3 protein. In the table there are about 640,000 distinct CDR3 sequences, around three fifths of which are singletons.

Sample: blood. J is TRBJ2-7 and V is TRBV29-1; 13 bases align to TRBD2. The sequence was collected from a man in his sixties in good health. The chain's CDR3 is CSVGLAGAGPYEQYF. The CDR3 nucleotides read TGCAGCGTAGGACTAGCGGGGGCCGGGCCCTACGAGCAGTACTTC.